One and the same sample provided the 8 T cell receptor beta chains below, sequenced in a study of T cell responses to AZD1222 COVID-19 vaccine. TCRdb keeps only in-frame clones here, not all; method: immunoSEQ multiplex PCR. The table has fewer than 120,000 clones, over 85% seen once. The specimen comprised peripheral blood, sampled 28 days after the second AZD1222 dose. Receptors originate from an adult who received the AZD1222 COVID-19 vaccine.

The chain uses TRBV10-3 and TRBJ1-6; D gene unclear. Per germline, CDR1 ENHRY and CDR2 SYGVKD. V lost 0 bases and J lost 8, with 20 bases in between. CDR3 size: 18 residues. The CDR3 region has the DNA TGTGCCATCAGTGAGTCATTGGGAGGCTCCGGAATGGATTCACCCCTCCACTTT. This codes for CAISESLGGSGMDSPLHF.

V and J are TRBV3-1 (or the pseudogene TRBV3-2) and TRBJ1-6, with D perhaps matching TRBD1 (5 bases). Trimming left V 2 bases short and J 6 bases short, with 14 bases between. The CDR3 length is 16 residues. The germline gives CDR1 LGHDT, CDR2 YNNKEL (reference sequence). CDR3 sequence (DNA): TGTGCCAGCAGCCAACAACCCAGCGGGGGTAATTCACCCCTCCACTTT. This translates into CASSQQPSGGNSPLHF.

Concerning this clone itself: At the DNA level, this CDR3 is encoded by other sequences in the same sample as well. The genes are TRBV7-8 and TRBJ2-7; 12 nucleotides match TRBD2. Losses at the gene ends were 5 bases for V and 2 bases for J; bases not matched to a gene: 4. The CDR3 runs to 15 residues. The germline CDR1 and CDR2 sequences are SGHVS and FQNEAQ. CDR3 region: CASSPRTSGAYEQYF. The CDR3 region has the DNA TGTGCCAGCAGCCCCCGGACTAGCGGGGCCTACGAGCAGTACTTC.

The chain carries TRBV11-3 and TRBJ2-7, with TRBD1 matching over 7 bases. Losses at the gene ends were 4 bases for V and 3 bases for J; bases not matched to a gene: 6. Germline-derived CDR1 and CDR2 are SGHNT and YENEEA. The CDR3 contains 14 residues. This CDR3 reads CASSSRQGHYEQYF. The CDR3 DNA sequence: TGTGCCAGCAGCTCTCGACAGGGCCACTACGAGCAGTACTTC.

V and J are TRBV9 and TRBJ1-4; D gene unclear. V was cut by 4 bases and J by 11 bases, with 15 bases left in between. The CDR3 consists of 13 residues. Germline V CDR1 and CDR2: SGDLS, YYNGEE. The CDR3 DNA sequence: TGTGCCAGCAGCCCTCGAGAGAGCGCGAAACTGTTTTTT. It yields the protein CASSPRESAKLFF. Based on the CDR3 plus reference TRBV9 and TRBJ1-4, the full variable domain is DSGVTQTPKHLITATGQRVTLRCSPRSGDLSVYWYQQSLDQGLQFLIQYYNGEERAKGNILERFSAQQFPDLHSELNLSSLELGDSALYFCASSPRESAKLFFGSGTQLSVL.

The chain couples TRBV5-4 to TRBJ2-1; 12 positions agree with TRBD2. Germline CDR1 reads SGHNT; CDR2 reads YYREEE (reference sequence). The CDR3 spans 16 residues. Germline trimming cut 3 bases from V and 5 bases from J; bases unmatched to any gene: 6. CDR3 amino acids: CASSSYRTSGNNEQFF. In DNA form, the CDR3 reads TGTGCCAGCAGCTCCTACCGGACTAGCGGGAACAATGAGCAGTTCTTC.

The CDR3 DNA is TGTGCCAGCTCACCAGAGGCGAACTATGGCTACACCTTC. It specifies CASSPEANYGYTF. V gene TRBV18 combines with J gene TRBJ1-2; D gene ambiguous. CDR1 and CDR2 from the germline V gene are KGHSH and LQKENI. The CDR3 runs 13 residues. V was pared by 2 bases and J by 2 bases, with 6 bases between.

CDR3 sequence reads: CASSSVANSFSNQPQHF. Written as DNA, the CDR3 is TGTGCCAGCAGTTCCGTCGCCAATTCCTTTAGCAATCAGCCCCAGCATTTT. The rearrangement joins TRBV27 to TRBJ1-5; D is uncertain. The V and J ends lost 4 bases and 0 bases respectively, with 16 bases between them. This CDR3 is 17 amino acids long. Germline V CDR1 and CDR2: MNHEY, SMNVEV (reference sequence).